This TCR beta chain was retrieved from a study of blood T cell repertoires in COVID-19. Measured with immunoSEQ multiplex PCR; TCRdb has only the in-frame clones, and not every one. The sample consists of 100,000 to 110,000 clones, about 80% of them appearing once. This clone was seen just once. Deletions cut 4 bases from V and 0 bases from J, with 11 bases between. This CDR3 spans 15 amino acids. CDR1 and CDR2 from the germline V gene are SGHTS and YDEGEE. The chain recombines TRBV5-8 with TRBJ2-1; D is unclear. Sequences were obtained from peripheral blood. The source of this sequence is a man aged 70-80 years with active or convalescent COVID-19. The CDR3 bases are TGTGCCAGCAGCCCAACACGAAACTCCTACAATGAGCAGTTCTTC. Translated, it gives CASSPTRNSYNEQFF. The full variable domain, with the rest looked up from reference TRBV5-8 and TRBJ2-1, is EAGVTQSPTHLIKTRGQQATLRCSPISGHTSVYWYQQALGLGLQFLLWYDEGEERNRGNFPPRFSGRQFPNYSSELNVNALELEDSALYLCASSPTRNSYNEQFFGPGTRLTVL.